This T cell receptor beta chain came from a study of cytomegalovirus exposure and HLA in healthy donors. As for the study in general: The 650 to 850 first-cohort repertoires and the 95 to 150 validation repertoires shared the same platform, a later analysis reported.

This clone occurred once. Some clones are missing from TCRdb's copy, which holds only in-frame ones; the method was immunoSEQ multiplex PCR. The sample has roughly 130,000 clones, about 87% seen once. This TCR was recovered from a woman aged 25 to 39 in good health and CMV-seropositive. Sequenced sample: PBMCs.

The CDR3 DNA reads as TGTGCCAGCCGAGGGACAGGACGAACAAACATTCAGTACTTC. As protein: CASRGTGRTNIQYF. The chain is built from TRBV27 and TRBJ2-4, with 8 bases that match TRBD1. This CDR3 contains 14 residues. The germline V gene has CDR1 MNHEY and CDR2 SMNVEV (reference sequence). The V segment lost 8 bases and the J segment 6 bases; nucleotides outside the gene matches: 9.